This T cell receptor (beta chain) is drawn from a study of cytomegalovirus exposure and HLA in healthy donors. The primer mix had 60 Vbeta and 13 Jbeta primers. This table comes from immunoSEQ multiplex PCR, and its TCRdb copy is limited to in-frame clones, with some not included. Among approximately 140,000 clones, approximately 83% were seen once, and the ten largest hold 4% to 5%. Regarding the study as a whole: As confirmed in vitro, a few CMV-associated chains were specific for CMV antigens.

Of note for this clone: The target antigen is unknown.

Trimming at V came to 4 bases and at J to 4 bases, leaving 7 bases not matched to a gene. CDR1 is MNHEY and CDR2 is SVGAGI in the germline V gene. The CDR3 is 16 amino acids. The receptor comes from a man aged 35 to 55 in good health and CMV-seropositive. The sample comprised PBMCs. The chain joins TRBV6-5 to TRBJ1-4, with 9 positions matching TRBD1. CDR3 DNA: TGTGCCAGCAGTTCGGACAGGGGCGCGGGTAATGAAAAACTGTTTTTT. Translating it yields CASSSDRGAGNEKLFF.